This paragraph reports one T cell receptor (beta chain). TCRdb re-called the RT-PCR reads with MiXCR, one entry per CDR3 protein. Found here are fewer than 800,000 distinct CDR3 sequences, 12% to 15% of them singletons; the top ten hold just over 3.5%. Trimming removed 0 bases at V and 3 bases at J, with 15 bases between. Germline V gene sequence: CDR1 LNHDA, CDR2 SQIVND (reference sequence). The CDR3 runs to 17 residues. This clonotype originated in a female donor in good health, serving as a healthy control. Sequenced sample: memory CD4+ T cells from blood. The V and J genes are TRBV19 and TRBJ1-5; D gene ambiguous. CDR3 amino acids: CASSIEVTSGVNQPQHF. The CDR3 DNA follows: TGTGCCAGTAGTATAGAGGTCACTTCTGGGGTCAATCAGCCCCAGCATTTT.